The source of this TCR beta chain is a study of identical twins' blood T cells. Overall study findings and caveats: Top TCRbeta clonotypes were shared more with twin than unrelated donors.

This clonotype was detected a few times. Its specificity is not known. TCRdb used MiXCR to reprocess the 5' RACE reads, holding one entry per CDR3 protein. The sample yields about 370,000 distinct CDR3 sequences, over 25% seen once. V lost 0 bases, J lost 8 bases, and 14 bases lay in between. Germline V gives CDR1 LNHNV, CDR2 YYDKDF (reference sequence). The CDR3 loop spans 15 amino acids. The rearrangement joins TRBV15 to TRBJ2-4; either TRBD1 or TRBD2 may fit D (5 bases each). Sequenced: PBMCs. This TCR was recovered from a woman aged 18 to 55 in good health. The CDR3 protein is CATSRDLGDLDIQYF. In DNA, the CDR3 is TGTGCCACCAGCAGAGATTTGGGGGACCTTGACATTCAGTACTTC.